The rows below give T cell receptor beta chains drawn from one sample of a study of T-cell reconstitution after alpha-beta-depleted transplantation in children. TCRdb reprocessed the PCR reads via MiXCR and lists one record per CDR3 protein. Of some 95,000 distinct CDR3 sequences in the sample, about a quarter were seen once. Sequencing used PBMCs, obtained before TCRalphabeta/CD19-depleted stem cell transplant. These receptors came from a boy between 2 and 10 years old with acute lymphoblastic leukemia, due to receive a stem cell transplant. CDR3s leave out the opening cysteine and the closing phenylalanine or tryptophan. The order of the fields is D gene, V gene, CDR3 protein. The D gene is left open where the match is weak.

d_call: .
v_call: TRBV18
cdr3_aa: ASSPERDEQF

d_call: .
v_call: TRBV18
cdr3_aa: ASSPDYGYT

d_call: TRBD2
v_call: TRBV4-3
cdr3_aa: ASSPLAGPNSGANVLT

d_call: .
v_call: TRBV9
cdr3_aa: ASSVSPPRERPGELF

d_call: .
v_call: TRBV29-1
cdr3_aa: SVGQHTQETQY

d_call: .
v_call: TRBV7-2
cdr3_aa: ASSLDVDTQY

d_call: .
v_call: TRBV10-1
cdr3_aa: ASSESNRAGREAF

d_call: .
v_call: TRBV12-3/TRBV12-4
cdr3_aa: ASSHGTHNGELF

d_call: .
v_call: TRBV5-4
cdr3_aa: ASSLGGLTEQF

d_call: TRBD2
v_call: TRBV9
cdr3_aa: ASSVESSGGIGEQF

d_call: .
v_call: TRBV29-1
cdr3_aa: SGRRGHTDTQY

d_call: TRBD2
v_call: TRBV10-3
cdr3_aa: AILGSGSREQF

d_call: TRBD2
v_call: TRBV28
cdr3_aa: ASGGLAGLGRNEQF

d_call: .
v_call: TRBV20-1
cdr3_aa: SAREEEGSGQPQH

d_call: .
v_call: TRBV5-6
cdr3_aa: ASNPRGFGLTEAF

d_call: .
v_call: TRBV5-1
cdr3_aa: ASRSRLTGELF

d_call: TRBD2
v_call: TRBV6-1
cdr3_aa: ASGFTGGNTGELF

d_call: .
v_call: TRBV20-1
cdr3_aa: SARAVHSYNEQF

d_call: TRBD2
v_call: TRBV7-2
cdr3_aa: ASSLASGYYNEQF

d_call: .
v_call: TRBV4-2
cdr3_aa: ASSGLAEGDETQY

d_call: .
v_call: TRBV11-2
cdr3_aa: ASSQRGATGSGANVLT

d_call: .
v_call: TRBV29-1
cdr3_aa: SVDDSLSGANVLT

d_call: .
v_call: TRBV5-1
cdr3_aa: ASSPSAGGDLRGQY

d_call: .
v_call: TRBV20-1
cdr3_aa: SARLDYNEQF

d_call: .
v_call: TRBV9
cdr3_aa: ASSLSGSADTQY

d_call: TRBD2
v_call: TRBV4-2
cdr3_aa: ASSQVASGGVKETQY

d_call: TRBD1
v_call: TRBV27
cdr3_aa: ASSLSGTGNNIQY